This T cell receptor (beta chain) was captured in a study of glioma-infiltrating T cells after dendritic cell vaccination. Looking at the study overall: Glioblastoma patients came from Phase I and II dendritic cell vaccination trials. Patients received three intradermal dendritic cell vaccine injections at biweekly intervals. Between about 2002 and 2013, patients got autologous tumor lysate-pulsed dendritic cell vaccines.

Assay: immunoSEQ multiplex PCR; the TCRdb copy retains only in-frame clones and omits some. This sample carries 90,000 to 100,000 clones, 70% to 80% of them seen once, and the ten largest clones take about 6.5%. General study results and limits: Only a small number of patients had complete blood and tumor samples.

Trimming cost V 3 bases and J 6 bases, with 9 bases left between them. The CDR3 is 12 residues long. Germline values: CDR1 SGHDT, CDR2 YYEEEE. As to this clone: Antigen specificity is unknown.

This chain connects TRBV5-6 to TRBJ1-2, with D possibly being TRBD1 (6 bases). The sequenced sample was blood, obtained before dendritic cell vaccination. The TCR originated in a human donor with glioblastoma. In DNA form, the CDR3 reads TGTGCCAGCAGCTGGGACAATAATGGCTACACCTTC. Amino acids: CASSWDNNGYTF.